This T cell receptor (beta chain) was captured in a study of T cells in Graves' hyperthyroidism and ophthalmopathy. CDR1 and CDR2 from the germline V gene are SGHKS and YYEKEE (reference sequence). The CDR3 contains 15 residues. Trimming took off 0 bases at V and 0 bases at J, with 10 bases between the two ends. This clonotype was recorded many times. Amplification of TCR beta CDR3 regions used RNA as the template. The study used the HTBI primer set for a first-round RT-PCR of the TCR CDR3. TCRdb fed the multiplex PCR reads into MiXCR, producing one record per CDR3 protein. The repertoire holds 550,000 to 650,000 distinct CDR3 sequences, with 12% to 15% as singletons.

The sequencing sample was made of blood. The origin of this receptor is a woman aged 40 to 50 with Graves' hyperthyroidism. The rearrangement links TRBV5-5 to TRBJ2-7; unclear D gene. The CDR3 bases are TGTGCCAGCAGCTTGGACGGATCATACTCCTACGAGCAGTACTTC. This sequence encodes CASSLDGSYSYEQYF.